Presented here are 32 T cell receptor beta chains from one specimen sequenced in a study of T cells after posttransplantation cyclophosphamide. Profiling relied on immunoSEQ multiplex PCR, and the TCRdb table lists in-frame clones only, not all of them. The data show roughly 6,600 clones, 95% to 98% seen once. Material: naive CD8+ T cells sorted from PBMCs. All receptors come from a woman aged 30 to 39 in good health and a related stem cell transplant donor.

The rearrangement uses TRBV13 and TRBJ2-3, with D perhaps matching TRBD2 (6 bases). Germline CDR1 PRHDT, CDR2 FYEKMQ (reference sequence). CDR3 size: 14 residues. The germline V and J ends were trimmed by 5 bases and 6 bases, with 15 bases remaining between them. This CDR3 is CASSPPYGGDTQYF. CDR3 DNA: TGTGCCAGCAGCCCCCCCTACGGGGGTGATACGCAGTATTTT.

The chain joins TRBV5-6 to TRBJ2-1; 11 bases are shared with TRBD2. Trimming cost V 1 base and J 2 bases; bases outside gene matches: 2. CDR1 SGHDT and CDR2 YYEEEE come from the germline V gene. The CDR3 loop spans 16 amino acids. The CDR3, as DNA: TGTGCCAGCAGCTTGACTAGCGGGGGCACCTACAATGAGCAGTTCTTC. Protein product: CASSLTSGGTYNEQFF.

The chain joins TRBV5-1 to TRBJ2-1; 10 bases fit TRBD1. CDR1 and CDR2 (germline): SGHRS, YFSETQ. V gave up 0 bases and J gave up 8 bases; unmatched junction bases: 2. The CDR3 runs 14 residues. The CDR3 protein is CASSLGQGADEQFF. The CDR3 DNA reads TGCGCCAGCAGCTTGGGACAGGGGGCGGATGAGCAGTTCTTC.

About this clone itself: The junction differs from germline at one of its ends, possibly a read error. In the same sample, other DNA sequences code for this CDR3. The chain combines TRBV7-9 with TRBJ1-6; D is uncertain. The CDR3 is 14 residues long. Germline values: CDR1 SEHNR, CDR2 FQNEAQ (reference sequence). The CDR3 spells CASSSDRENSPLHF. CDR3 nucleotide sequence: TGTGCCAGCAGCTCCGACCGGGAGAATTCCCCCCTCCACTTT.

As regards this clone: Within the sample, other DNA sequences also encode this same CDR3. The chain couples TRBV27 to TRBJ1-2; a weak D match, TRBD1 (5 bases). With 5 bases removed from V and 6 bases from J, the gap between germline ends came to 16 bases. The CDR3 has 14 residues. CDR1 is MNHEY, CDR2 SMNVEV, per germline (reference sequence). CDR3 nucleotides: TGTGCCAGCAGTCCGAGGGGAGGGGTAAATGGCTACACCTTC. Translation gives CASSPRGGVNGYTF.

V and J are TRBV4-1 and TRBJ1-2, with D possibly matching TRBD1 (6 bases). The CDR3 loop spans 13 amino acids. V lost 6 bases and J lost 2, with 10 bases in between. The germline V gene has CDR1 MGHRA and CDR2 YSYEKL. The CDR3 spells CASSTGLNYGYTF. The CDR3 nucleotides read TGCGCCAGCAGTACAGGGTTGAACTATGGCTACACCTTC.

This clone was detected once. This rearrangement joins TRBV5-6 to TRBJ2-7; unclear D gene. V dropped 4 bases and J dropped 6 bases, with 20 bases sitting between them. Germline values: CDR1 SGHDT, CDR2 YYEEEE. The CDR3 runs to 15 residues. The CDR3 spells CASSAIRRYGSEQYF. In DNA, the CDR3 is TGTGCCAGCAGCGCTATTCGGAGATACGGCTCCGAGCAGTACTTC.

The chain carries TRBV28 and TRBJ2-7, with D possibly matching TRBD1 (6 bases). Germline V lookup: CDR1 MDHEN, CDR2 SYDVKM. CDR3 length equals 14 residues. V lost 5 bases, J lost 3 bases, and 14 bases lay in between. The CDR3 loop reads CASSIQGILYEQYF. The DNA for the CDR3 is TGTGCCAGCAGTATACAGGGAATTCTCTACGAGCAGTACTTC.

The V gene is TRBV27, the J gene TRBJ2-7; D possibly corresponds to TRBD1 (6 bases). The CDR3 contains 12 residues. Deletions cut 3 bases from V and 5 bases from J, with 8 bases between. The V gene's germline CDR1 is MNHEY and CDR2 SMNVEV (reference sequence). The CDR3 here is CASSFSGDEQYF. The CDR3 nucleotides read TGTGCCAGCAGTTTCTCAGGGGACGAGCAGTACTTC.

CDR3 coding DNA: TGTGCCAGCAGCTTAGACCCCCGACAGGACACCACCGGGGAGCTGTTTTTT. Protein product: CASSLDPRQDTTGELFF. The chain recombines TRBV7-6 with TRBJ2-2, with D perhaps TRBD1 (6 bases). This CDR3 has 17 amino acids. Looked up from germline, CDR1 is SGHVS and CDR2 is FNYEAQ. The V and J ends lost 1 base and 4 bases respectively, with 16 bases between them.

This clone has a single count. This sequence joins TRBV10-1 and TRBJ2-2; D call uncertain. This CDR3 region has 16 residues. Germline CDR1 reads WNHNN; CDR2 reads SYGVQD (reference sequence). V was shortened by 5 bases and J by 0 bases, with 13 bases between the two germline ends. This CDR3 reads CASSRDTPTNTGELFF. CDR3 nucleotide sequence: TGCGCCAGCAGTAGAGACACGCCAACGAACACCGGGGAGCTGTTTTTT.

V usage is TRBV21-1 and J usage is TRBJ1-3. TRBV21-1 is labeled a pseudogene. This CDR3 region has 17 residues. CDR3 sequence reads: CASRSLVAQHARNTIYF. The CDR3 DNA is TGTGCCAGCAGGAGTCTAGTAGCACAACACGCACGAAACACCATATATTTT.

The chain has TRBV27 and TRBJ2-7, with a weak D call TRBD1 (6 bases). Germline-derived CDR1 and CDR2 are MNHEY and SMNVEV (reference sequence). V lost 3 bases to trimming and J lost 0 bases, with 9 bases between them. The CDR3 sequence is 14 residues long. CDR3 loop: CASSFSGHSYEQYF. As DNA, the CDR3 is TGTGCCAGCAGTTTTTCGGGACACTCCTACGAGCAGTACTTC.

This chain links TRBV19 with TRBJ1-1; 8 positions match TRBD1. CDR3 length: 16 amino acids. Germline loops: CDR1 LNHDA, CDR2 SQIVND (reference sequence). V lost 4 bases and J lost 0; bases outside the gene matches: 7. Written as DNA, the CDR3 is TGTGCCAGTAGTACGGGGACAGGTCTCATGAACACTGAAGCTTTCTTT. It codes for CASSTGTGLMNTEAFF.

The chain has TRBV4-3 and TRBJ2-5; TRBD1 agrees at 9 bases. The CDR3 totals 16 residues. Germline values: CDR1 LGHNA, CDR2 YSLEER. The ends lost 1 base at V and 5 bases at J; junction bases unmatched: 8. This CDR3 is CASSQGPGQGDETQYF. CDR3 in DNA: TGCGCCAGCAGCCAAGGACCGGGACAGGGTGACGAGACCCAGTACTTC.

V gene TRBV27 combines with J gene TRBJ1-1; D is unclear. Germline lookup yields CDR1 MNHEY and CDR2 SMNVEV (reference sequence). The CDR3 is made up of 15 amino acids. Trimming took 1 base from V and 1 from J, leaving 10 bases between them. The CDR3: CASSLFSSQNTEAFF. CDR3 nucleotide sequence: TGTGCCAGCAGTTTATTCTCGAGCCAGAACACTGAAGCTTTCTTT.

This clone has just one count. This chain uses TRBV9 with TRBJ2-3; tentative D call: TRBD1 (6 bases). This CDR3 has 14 residues. From germline, CDR1 is SGDLS and CDR2 YYNGEE. V lost 1 base and J lost 6, with 12 bases in between. CDR3 protein: CASSVFGGADTQYF. CDR3 in DNA: TGTGCCAGCAGCGTATTTGGGGGCGCGGATACGCAGTATTTT.

The chain carries TRBV11-2 and TRBJ2-7; no firm D call. V shed 2 bases and J shed 4 bases, with 6 bases lying between them. The CDR3 loop spans 12 amino acids. Per the germline V gene, CDR1 is SGHAT and CDR2 is FQNNGV. The CDR3 DNA sequence: TGTGCCAGCAGCTTAAACAGTTACGAGCAGTACTTC. Translated: CASSLNSYEQYF.

The chain carries TRBV29-1 and TRBJ2-5; 9 nucleotides match TRBD1. The CDR3 contains 13 residues. The trim removed 5 bases at V and 5 bases at J, leaving 6 bases unmatched. Germline values: CDR1 SQVTM, CDR2 ANQGSEA. In DNA, the CDR3 is TGCAGCGTTATGACAGGGGGGAAGGAGACCCAGTACTTC. This codes for CSVMTGGKETQYF.

The genes are TRBV19 and TRBJ1-2; TRBD1 matches at 10 bases. The CDR3 has 16 residues. V shed 8 bases, J shed 3 bases, and the junction held 12 bases outside the gene matches. The germline gives CDR1 LNHDA, CDR2 SQIVND (reference sequence). Here the CDR3 reads CASYDLRTGGYYGYTF. CDR3 bases: TGTGCCAGTTACGACCTACGGACAGGGGGGTACTATGGCTACACCTTC.

The count of this clone is one. The V gene is TRBV4-1, the J gene TRBJ2-5; D is ambiguous. Trimming removed 3 bases at V and 5 bases at J, with 13 bases between. The CDR3 consists of 14 residues. Germline V gene data show CDR1 as MGHRA and CDR2 as YSYEKL. The DNA for the CDR3 is TGCGCCAGCAGCCAGGGTGAGGATTCGGAGACCCAGTACTTC. Its protein is CASSQGEDSETQYF.

This rearrangement joins TRBV19 to TRBJ2-1; TRBD1 matches 7 bases. The CDR3 has 12 residues. With 8 bases clipped from V and 3 bases from J, the junction kept 1 base outside the gene matches. The germline gives CDR1 LNHDA, CDR2 SQIVND (reference sequence). CDR3 in amino acids: CASWDSYNEQFF. CDR3 sequence (DNA): TGTGCCAGTTGGGACAGCTACAATGAGCAGTTCTTC.

The chain combines TRBV19 with TRBJ2-7; tentative D call: TRBD1 (6 bases). Trimming cost V 6 bases and J 4 bases, with 13 bases left between them. Germline V lookup: CDR1 LNHDA, CDR2 SQIVND (reference sequence). The CDR3 has 13 residues. CDR3 residues: CASSRAGQYEQYF. The DNA for the CDR3 is TGTGCCAGTAGCCGGGCCGGACAGTACGAGCAGTACTTC.

The chain is built from TRBV11-2 and TRBJ2-1; 9 bases are a match to TRBD1. There are 18 residues in the CDR3. Per germline, CDR1 SGHAT and CDR2 FQNNGV. The V segment lost 0 bases and the J segment 1 base; nucleotides outside the gene matches: 7. CDR3 sequence (DNA): TGTGCCAGCAGCTTAGATCAGGTGGACAGGGGATCCTACAATGAGCAGTTCTTC. Its translation: CASSLDQVDRGSYNEQFF.

The chain combines TRBV4-3 with TRBJ1-1; D uncertain. The length of the CDR3 is 16 residues. Germline V gives CDR1 LGHNA, CDR2 YSLEER. V shed 1 base and J shed 2 bases, with 14 bases lying between them. The CDR3 region has the DNA TGCGCCAGCAGCCAAGTCTTGTTCACAGATAACACTGAAGCTTTCTTT. This encodes CASSQVLFTDNTEAFF.

Here the CDR3 reads CASSQDFVGQGETQYF. The CDR3 DNA sequence: TGCGCCAGCAGCCAAGATTTTGTGGGACAGGGAGAGACCCAGTACTTC. V and J are TRBV4-3 and TRBJ2-5; TRBD1 matches at 9 bases. Germline CDR1 is LGHNA and CDR2 is YSLEER. The V and J ends lost 0 bases and 4 bases, in that order; junction bases with no gene match: 6. The CDR3 has 16 residues.

The chain joins TRBV6-1 to TRBJ2-7; D is possibly TRBD1 (6 bases). This CDR3 spans 15 amino acids. Germline assignment: CDR1 MNHNS and CDR2 SASEGT. The V gene lost 2 bases and the J gene lost 5 bases, with 16 bases spanning the gap. CDR3 sequence reads: CASSENQGSLDEQYF. Here the CDR3 DNA reads TGTGCCAGCAGTGAAAACCAGGGGAGTCTGGACGAGCAGTACTTC.

This chain connects TRBV7-7 to TRBJ2-1, with 7 nucleotides matching TRBD2. CDR1 SSHAT and CDR2 FNYEAQ come from the germline V gene (reference sequence). The CDR3 extends over 15 amino acids. The V gene end was trimmed by 1 base and the J gene end by 2 bases; junction bases not matched to a gene: 2. The CDR3 sequence is CASSLVAGAYNEQFF. CDR3 nucleotides: TGTGCCAGCAGCTTAGTTGCGGGGGCCTACAATGAGCAGTTCTTC.

This clone was seen only once. The chain carries TRBV7-8 and TRBJ2-7, with 8 nucleotides matching TRBD2. CDR3 length equals 14 residues. Germline assignment: CDR1 SGHVS and CDR2 FQNEAQ. The trim removed 5 bases at V and 3 bases at J, leaving 6 bases unmatched. CDR3 DNA: TGTGCCAGCAGCCCGGGACTAGGGGGCTACGAGCAGTACTTC. It specifies CASSPGLGGYEQYF.

The chain joins TRBV6-1 to TRBJ1-2; D is perhaps TRBD1 (6 bases). The germline V gene encodes CDR1 MNHNS and CDR2 SASEGT. Trimming left V 1 base short and J 0 bases short, with 15 bases between. The CDR3 has 17 residues. The CDR3 loop reads CASSEDLTGLANYGYTF. CDR3 DNA: TGTGCCAGCAGTGAAGACCTCACAGGGCTAGCTAACTATGGCTACACCTTC.

As for this clone: The conserved phenylalanine or tryptophan normally closing the CDR3 is absent here, so this likely arose from a read error. The V and J genes are TRBV7-9 and TRBJ2-3; D call uncertain. Trimming took 7 bases from V and 3 from J, leaving 5 bases between them. This CDR3 comprises 11 residues. CDR1 is SEHNR, CDR2 FQNEAQ, per germline (reference sequence). The CDR3 loop reads CASKATDTQYL. The CDR3 region has the DNA TGTGCCAGCAAGGCGACAGATACGCAGTATTTG.

The chain uses TRBV11-3 and TRBJ1-1; possibly TRBD1 for D (5 bases). This CDR3 spans 13 amino acids. From germline, CDR1 is SGHNT and CDR2 YENEEA. V gave up 4 bases and J gave up 1 base, with 7 bases separating them. The CDR3 region has the DNA TGTGCCAGCAGCTACGACAGGAACACTGAAGCTTTCTTT. It yields the protein CASSYDRNTEAFF.